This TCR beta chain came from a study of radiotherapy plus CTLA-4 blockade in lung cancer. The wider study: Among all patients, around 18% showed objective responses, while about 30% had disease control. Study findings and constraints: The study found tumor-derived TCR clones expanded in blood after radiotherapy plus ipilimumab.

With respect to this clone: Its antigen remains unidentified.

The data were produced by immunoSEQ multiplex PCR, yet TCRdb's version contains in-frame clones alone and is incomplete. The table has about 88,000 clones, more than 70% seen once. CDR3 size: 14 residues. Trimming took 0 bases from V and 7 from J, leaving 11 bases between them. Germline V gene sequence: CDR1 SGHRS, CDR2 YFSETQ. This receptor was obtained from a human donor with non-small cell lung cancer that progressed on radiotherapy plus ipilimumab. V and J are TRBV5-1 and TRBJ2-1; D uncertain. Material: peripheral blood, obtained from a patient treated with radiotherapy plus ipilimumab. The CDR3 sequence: CASSLAVLGNEQFF. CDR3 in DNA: TGCGCCAGCAGCTTGGCTGTTCTGGGGAATGAGCAGTTCTTC.